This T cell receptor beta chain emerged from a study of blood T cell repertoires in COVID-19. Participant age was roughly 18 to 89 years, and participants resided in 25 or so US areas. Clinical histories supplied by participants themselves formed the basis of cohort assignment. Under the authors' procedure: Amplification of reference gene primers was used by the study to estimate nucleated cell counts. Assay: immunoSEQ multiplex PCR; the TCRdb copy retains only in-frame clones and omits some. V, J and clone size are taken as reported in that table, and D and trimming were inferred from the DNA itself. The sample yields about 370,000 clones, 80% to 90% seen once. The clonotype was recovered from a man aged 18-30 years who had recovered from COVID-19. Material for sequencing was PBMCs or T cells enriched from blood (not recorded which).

The CDR3 sequence is CASSIRGLGNTEAFF. DNA of the CDR3: TGTGCCAGTAGTATCCGGGGGTTGGGGAACACTGAAGCTTTCTTT. The chain recombines TRBV19 with TRBJ1-1; the D gene is possibly TRBD1 (5 bases). Between the trimmed V and J ends, which lost 3 bases and 1 base, there was a span of 12 bases. Germline V gene lookup returns CDR1 LNHDA and CDR2 SQIVND (reference sequence). The CDR3 consists of 15 residues. The full variable domain, its missing parts supplied by reference TRBV19 and TRBJ1-1, is DGGITQSPKYLFRKEGQNVTLSCEQNLNHDAMYWYRQDPGQGLRLIYYSQIVNDFQKGDIAEGYSVSREKKESFPLTVTSAQKNPTAFYLCASSIRGLGNTEAFFGQGTRLTVV.